Following are 8 T cell receptor delta chains from one sample sequenced in a study of γδ T cells in repeated Plasmodium falciparum infection. Bulk repertoires came from Vgamma9/Vdelta2+ or Vdelta2-negative gammadelta T cells flow-sorted from PBMC. TCRdb reanalysed the multiplex PCR reads via CATT. Found here are some 50,000 delta-chain clones, roughly 1.6% of them singletons; the top ten hold approximately 8.6%. Sequencing was carried out using gamma-delta T cells from blood. All receptors derive from a pool of human donors (malaria-infected and uninfected, not separated).

This clone rates as medium-sized. The rearrangement joins TRDV1 to TRDJ1, with TRDD3 identical over 9 bases. Germline CDR1 and CDR2: TSWWSYY and QGS. Trimming removed 1 base from V and 1 base from J; junction bases left unmatched: 10. CDR3 size: 18 residues. CDR3: CALGEHRGIPFCTDKLIF. The CDR3 DNA reads as TGTGCTCTTGGGGAACACAGGGGGATACCCTTTTGCACCGATAAACTCATCTTT.

This clone occurred many times. V is TRDV1 and J is TRDJ1; the D gene is possibly TRDD3 (5 bases). V was pared by 5 bases and J by 2 bases, with 36 bases between. This CDR3 contains 22 residues. Germline CDR1 reads TSWWSYY; CDR2 reads QGS. The CDR3 is CALGQSLLLRSHLYWKTDKLIF. DNA of the CDR3: TGTGCTCTTGGGCAAAGCTTACTACTCAGGAGCCACCTATACTGGAAAACCGATAAACTCATCTTT.

This clone has more than one count but fewer than ten. The protein TCRdb gives is from a much larger clone and does not agree with this DNA's translation at residue 14, likely a read error; the protein shown here comes from the DNA. The genes are TRDV1 and TRDJ1; TRDD3 matches 10 bases. The J segment lost 4 bases and the V segment lost 4 bases, leaving 18 bases of the junction unmatched. CDR1 TSWWSYY and CDR2 QGS come from the germline V gene. The CDR3 has 19 residues. CDR3 DNA sequence: TGTGCTCTTGGGGCAAACTCCGGGGACTGGGGGATGCACAACGATAAACTCATCTTT. This encodes CALGANSGDWGMHNDKLIF.

This clone has a count of ten or more. This may stem from a read error, because a much larger clone lies one nucleotide away. Different DNA sequences within this sample yield the same CDR3. This sequence joins TRDV1 and TRDJ1; D uncertain. Trimming left V 9 bases short and J 3 bases short, with 23 bases between. Germline V gene data show CDR1 as TSWWSYY and CDR2 as QGS. The CDR3 is 16 residues long. The CDR3 loop is CALLTATRSSADKLIF. In DNA form, the CDR3 reads TGTGCTCTCCTGACCGCAACAAGGAGTTCGGCCGATAAACTCATCTTT.

There are many counts of this clone. A single base is all that separates this from a far larger clone, so a read error is likely. V is TRDV1 and J is TRDJ1; 9 positions match TRDD3. Losses at the gene ends were 6 bases for V and 4 bases for J; bases not matched to a gene: 33. Germline V gene lookup returns CDR1 TSWWSYY and CDR2 QGS. There are 23 residues in the CDR3. The CDR3 region is CALGPLPSRKAYELGIRGDKLIF. DNA of the CDR3: TGTGCTCTTGGCCCATTACCCAGCCGCAAAGCCTACGAGCTGGGGATACGCGGCGATAAACTCATCTTT.

By share, this clone ranks as medium-sized. Within the sample, other DNA sequences also encode this same CDR3. The rearrangement joins TRDV1 to TRDJ1, with 8 bases matching TRDD2. Trimming took 3 bases from V and 0 from J; bases not matched to a gene: 18. The CDR3 is made up of 20 amino acids. From germline, CDR1 is TSWWSYY and CDR2 QGS. CDR3 nucleotide sequence: TGTGCTCTTGGGGACCCACAATCTTCCTACCCTCACCCGTACACCGATAAACTCATCTTT. The encoded protein is CALGDPQSSYPHPYTDKLIF.

This clone showed up just a few times. TCRdb's protein, taken from a much larger clone, differs from this DNA's translation at residue 8, likely owing to a read error; the protein displayed comes from the DNA. This sequence joins TRDV1 and TRDJ1, with unresolved D. Germline V CDR1 and CDR2: TSWWSYY, QGS. This CDR3 comprises 10 residues. CDR3 in DNA: TGTGCTCTTGGGAACAATAAATTCATCTTT. Amino acid sequence: CALGNNKFIF.

This clone was seen more than once but under ten times. The protein TCRdb lists belongs to a much larger clone and differs from this DNA's translation at residue 3, which points to a read error; the protein shown is made from the DNA. The chain is built from TRDV1 and TRDJ1; maybe TRDD3 (5 bases). The CDR3 has 13 amino acids. CDR1 is TSWWSYY, CDR2 QGS, per germline. The CDR3 spells CAFGALTTDKLIF. DNA of the CDR3: TGTGCTTTTGGGGCCCTAACCACCGATAAACTCATCTTT.